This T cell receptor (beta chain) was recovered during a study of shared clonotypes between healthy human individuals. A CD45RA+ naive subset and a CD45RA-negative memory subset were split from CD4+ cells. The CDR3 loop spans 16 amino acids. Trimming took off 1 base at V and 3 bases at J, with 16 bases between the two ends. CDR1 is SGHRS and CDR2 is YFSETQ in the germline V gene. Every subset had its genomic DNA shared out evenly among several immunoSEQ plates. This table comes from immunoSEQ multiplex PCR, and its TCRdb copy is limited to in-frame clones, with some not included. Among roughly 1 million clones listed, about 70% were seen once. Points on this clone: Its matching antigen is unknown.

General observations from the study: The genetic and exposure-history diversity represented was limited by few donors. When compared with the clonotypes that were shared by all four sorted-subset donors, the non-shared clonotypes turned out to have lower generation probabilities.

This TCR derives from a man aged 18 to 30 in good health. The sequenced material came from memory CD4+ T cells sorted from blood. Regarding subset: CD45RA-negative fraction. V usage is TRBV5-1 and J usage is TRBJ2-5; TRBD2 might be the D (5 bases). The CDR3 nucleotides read TGCGCCAGCAGCTTGATGAGCCGGGGAAGAGAAGAGACCCAGTACTTC. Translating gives CASSLMSRGREETQYF.